Described below is a single TCR beta chain sequence and its context. The source of the sample is a study of blood T cell repertoires in COVID-19. Background on the study: PBMCs, B-cell-depleted T cells, or T cells provided the cDNA or gDNA that made up the material.

Trimming pared 5 bases from V and 6 bases from J, leaving 15 bases between. The CDR3 consists of 14 residues. The germline gives CDR1 SGHVS, CDR2 FQNEAQ. Per the original data handling: Amplification from reference gene primers served as the basis for estimated nucleated cell counts. Generated by immunoSEQ multiplex PCR, the TCRdb table keeps only in-frame clones and is missing some. V, J and clone size derive from that table, while D and trimming were established from the DNA sequence. In the table there are some 220,000 clones, about 83% of which are singletons. This TCR was recovered from a human donor in a cohort sampled during active COVID-19. The sequencing input was peripheral blood. V gene TRBV7-8 combines with J gene TRBJ2-3, with TRBD1 as a possible D gene (6 bases). The CDR3 coding sequence is TGTGCCAGCAGCAAAACAGGGTGGACTGATACGCAGTATTTT. Translating gives CASSKTGWTDTQYF. Based on the CDR3 plus reference TRBV7-8 and TRBJ2-3, the full variable domain is GAGVSQSPRYKVAKRGQDVALRCDPISGHVSLFWYQQALGQGPEFLTYFQNEAQLDKSGLPSDRFFAERPEGSVSTLKIQRTQQEDSAVYLCASSKTGWTDTQYFGPGTRLTVL.